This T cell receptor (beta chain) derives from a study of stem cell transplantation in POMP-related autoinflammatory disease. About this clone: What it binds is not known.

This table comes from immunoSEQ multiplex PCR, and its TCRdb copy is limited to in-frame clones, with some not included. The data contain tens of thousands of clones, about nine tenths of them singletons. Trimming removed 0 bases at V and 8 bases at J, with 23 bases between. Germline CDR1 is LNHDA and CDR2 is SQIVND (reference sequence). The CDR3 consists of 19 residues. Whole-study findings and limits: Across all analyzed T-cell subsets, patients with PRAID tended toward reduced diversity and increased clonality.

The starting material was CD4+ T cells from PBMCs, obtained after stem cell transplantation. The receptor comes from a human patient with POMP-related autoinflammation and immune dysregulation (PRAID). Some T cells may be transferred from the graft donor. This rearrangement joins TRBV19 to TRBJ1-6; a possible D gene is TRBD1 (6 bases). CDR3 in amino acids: CASSIDLPGGAAKDSPLHF. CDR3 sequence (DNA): TGTGCCAGTAGTATAGATCTTCCCGGGGGCGCCGCAAAGGATTCACCCCTCCACTTT.